Sequencing of this TCR beta chain was carried out in a study of T cell responses to AZD1222 COVID-19 vaccine. The study, taken as a whole, reports: Only six AZD1222 recipients tested seropositive at baseline.

CDR1 SGHNT and CDR2 YYREEE come from the germline V gene (reference sequence). Trimming took 1 base from V and 2 from J, leaving 12 bases between them. This CDR3 has 15 residues. Note on this clone: No antigen is known for it.

Only in-frame clones appear in the TCRdb table, and some are missing; sequencing was by immunoSEQ multiplex PCR. This sample carries some 130,000 clones, about 90% of them seen once, and the ten largest clones take 1.9%. The specimen comprised peripheral blood, sampled on day 0 of AZD1222 vaccination. V and J are TRBV5-4 and TRBJ2-5, with a weak D call TRBD2 (5 bases). This TCR was recovered from an adult in good health. In nucleotides, the CDR3 is TGTGCCAGCAGCTTGAGCGGTGCACTTCAAGAGACCCAGTACTTC. It yields the protein CASSLSGALQETQYF.